What follows describes a single T cell receptor beta chain. This specimen belongs to a study of blood T cell repertoires in COVID-19. In the study overall: Acute-phase and convalescent COVID-19 samples originated in the United States, Italy and Spain. T cells, B-cell-depleted T cells, or PBMCs provided the cDNA or gDNA that served as material.

Assay used: immunoSEQ multiplex PCR; TCRdb lists only in-frame clones, some missing. The sample yields 85,000 to 130,000 clones, roughly 91% seen once. This CDR3 is built from 14 residues. V lost 5 bases and J lost 3, with 14 bases in between. Per germline, CDR1 KGHSH and CDR2 LQKENI. The sequenced sample consisted of peripheral blood. The chain has TRBV18 and TRBJ2-7; tentatively, D is TRBD1 (6 bases). This TCR was recovered from a human donor in a cohort sampled during active COVID-19. As DNA, the CDR3 is TGTGCCAGCTCATCTGGACAGAAATTCTACGAGCAGTACTTC. Encoded protein: CASSSGQKFYEQYF.